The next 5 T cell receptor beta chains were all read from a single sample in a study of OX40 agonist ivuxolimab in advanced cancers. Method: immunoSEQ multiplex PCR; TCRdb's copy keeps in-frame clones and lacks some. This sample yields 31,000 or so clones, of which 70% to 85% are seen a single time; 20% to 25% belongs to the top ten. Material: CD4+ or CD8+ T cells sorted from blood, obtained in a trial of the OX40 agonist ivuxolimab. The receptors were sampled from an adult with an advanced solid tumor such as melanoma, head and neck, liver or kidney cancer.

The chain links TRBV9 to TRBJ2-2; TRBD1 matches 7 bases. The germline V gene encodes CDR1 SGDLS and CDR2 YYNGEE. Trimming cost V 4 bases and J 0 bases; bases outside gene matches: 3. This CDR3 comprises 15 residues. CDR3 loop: CASSTGTANTGELFF. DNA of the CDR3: TGTGCCAGCAGCACCGGGACAGCGAACACCGGGGAGCTGTTTTTT.

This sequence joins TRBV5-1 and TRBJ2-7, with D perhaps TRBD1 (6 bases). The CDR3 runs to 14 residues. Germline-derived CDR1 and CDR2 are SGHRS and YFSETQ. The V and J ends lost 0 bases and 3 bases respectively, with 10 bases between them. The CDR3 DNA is TGCGCCAGCAGCTTGGGGACAGAGCTCTACGAGCAGTACTTC. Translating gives CASSLGTELYEQYF.

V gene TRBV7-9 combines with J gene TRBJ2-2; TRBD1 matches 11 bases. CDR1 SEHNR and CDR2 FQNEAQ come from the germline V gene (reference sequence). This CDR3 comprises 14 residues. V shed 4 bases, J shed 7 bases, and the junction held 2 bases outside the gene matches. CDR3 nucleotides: TGTGCCAGCAGCTGGACAGGGGGCCTCGGGGAGCTGTTTTTT. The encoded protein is CASSWTGGLGELFF.

The CDR3 reads CASSFRLAEIGSYNEQFF. In nucleotides, the CDR3 is TGTGCCAGCAGCTTCCGCCTAGCGGAAATTGGCTCCTACAATGAGCAGTTCTTC. This chain links TRBV7-6 with TRBJ2-1, with 7 nucleotides matching TRBD2. The CDR3 contains 18 residues. V lost 3 bases, J lost 0 bases, and 11 bases stayed unmatched. Per germline, CDR1 SGHVS and CDR2 FNYEAQ.

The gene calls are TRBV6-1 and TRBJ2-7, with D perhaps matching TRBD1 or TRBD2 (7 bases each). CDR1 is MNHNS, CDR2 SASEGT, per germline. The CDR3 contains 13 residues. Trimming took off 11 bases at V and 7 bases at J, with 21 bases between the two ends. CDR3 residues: CASKDKRDSEQYF. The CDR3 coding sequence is TGTGCCTCCAAAGACAAGCGGGACAGTGAGCAGTACTTC.